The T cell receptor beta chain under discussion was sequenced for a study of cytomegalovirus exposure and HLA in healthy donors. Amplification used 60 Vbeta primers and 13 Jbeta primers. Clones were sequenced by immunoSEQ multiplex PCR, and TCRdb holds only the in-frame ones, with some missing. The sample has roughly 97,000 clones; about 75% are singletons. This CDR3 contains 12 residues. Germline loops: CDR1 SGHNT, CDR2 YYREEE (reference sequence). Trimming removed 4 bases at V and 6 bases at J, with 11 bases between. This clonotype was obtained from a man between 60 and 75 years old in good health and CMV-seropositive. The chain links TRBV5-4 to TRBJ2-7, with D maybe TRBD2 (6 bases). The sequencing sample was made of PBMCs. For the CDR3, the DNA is TGTGCCAGCAGCCGGGACGGGAGCGAGCAGTACTTC. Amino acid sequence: CASSRDGSEQYF. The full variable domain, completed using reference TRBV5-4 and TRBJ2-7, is ETGVTQSPTHLIKTRGQQVTLRCSSQSGHNTVSWYQQALGQGPQFIFQYYREEENGRGNFPPRFSGLQFPNYSSELNVNALELDDSALYLCASSRDGSEQYFGPGTRLTVT.